This entry features one T cell receptor beta chain sequence. Its target antigen remains unknown. No base quality information exists; no much larger clone differs at one position. The data stem from a study of shared clonotypes between healthy human individuals (dated by TCRdb to 2020 to 2021). Turning to the overall study: A couple of women and three men aged 18 to 49 years were included in the cohort. Per donor, leukapheresis produced somewhere between about 0.9 and 9.5 billion PBMCs. The study deeply sequenced blood TCR repertoires of about 5 healthy adults to estimate repertoire size and the extent of clonotype sharing between individuals. For each donor, three plates each were used for CD4 naive and CD4 memory, two plates were used for CD8 naive, and one plate was used for CD8 memory. To increase sequencing depth and limit assay-specific biases, TCR repertoire library preparation and sequencing were carried out by different laboratories using diverse techniques.

Broader findings and caveats from the paper: Incomplete sequencing was indicated by rarefaction of sorted-subset datasets, despite the large sequencing depth. Across a few donors, about 4.5% of naive CD4, over 3% of naive CD8, about 2.3% of memory CD4, and approximately 0.4% of memory CD8 clonotypes were shared. The small number of donors limited the genetic and exposure-history diversity represented. Sampling was limited to blood, and TCR repertoires in tissue likely differ from TCR repertoires in blood. Compared with non-shared clonotypes, clonotypes shared by all four sorted-subset donors had higher generation probabilities. Pairwise subsampling led to the expectation that sequencing depth would affect the degree of clonotype sharing among donors. Naive subsets generally had larger estimated clonotype richness than memory subsets.

TCR CDR3 regions were amplified from genomic DNA by multiplex PCR using the deep immunoSEQ assay. Extracted genomic DNA from each cell subset was distributed evenly across all wells of several immunoSEQ 96-well plates, and each plate was treated as a replicate. For sorted subsets, approximately 200 ng of genomic DNA, equivalent to some 30,000 T cell genomes, went into each replicate PCR. The purified libraries were quantified using a Qubit 3.0 fluorometer, sized with a Bioanalyzer 2100, and then quantified again using the KAPA Library Quantification kit. Every immunoSEQ 96-well plate was sequenced on a separate single-read 150-cycle Illumina NextSeq 550 flow cell. As for the original processing: The immunoSEQ output contained only junctional sequences without quality scores, so filtering could not match that applied to full-length reads. Sequences were annotated with PyIR, a Python wrapper for IgBLAST v1.9, using IMGT germline references to assign V/J genes and CDR3. Any read was removed if the V/J assignment was weak (E-value above 1e-6), the CDR3 was missing, or the read contained stop codons, out-of-frame junctions, or ambiguous translated residues. V3J clonotypes were defined as sequences sharing an identical inferred V gene, J gene, and CDR3 amino acid sequence. The percentage overlap between two repertoires was calculated by dividing the number of shared unique clonotypes by the size of the smaller repertoire. Three approaches were used to assess repertoire richness: RTK rarefaction, the Chao1 estimator, and Recon v2.1 estimates of unobserved clonotypes. For all TCRbeta clonotypes obtained by the gDNA method from several donors, generation probabilities were computed with OLGA. The clones in this table, taken by TCRdb from immuneACCESS, are in-frame only. Not every clone is retained; where verified, under half of the shortfall comes from an unresolved V gene, and the cause of the rest is unknown. The D gene and trimming were derived from the DNA, and the V and J assignments and clone size from that table. Present in this sample are over 1.4 million clones, more than 95% of which were seen just once. The ten largest clones represent over 1% of the sample.

The donors were healthy, HIV-negative adults who had no recently reported acute infections or vaccinations. Every donor was a Caucasian adult residing in Nashville, Tennessee, USA. Magnetic negative selection was used to enrich CD4+ T cells, after which naive cells were positively selected on CD45RA and the negative fraction became the memory subset. Blood was collected by leukapheresis, and PBMCs were isolated by Ficoll-Histopaque density gradient centrifugation and then cryopreserved in liquid nitrogen vapor phase. Analytical flow cytometry was used to check the purity and quantity of each magnetically sorted T cell population. Genomic DNA was isolated from every sorted fraction and measured by UV absorbance on a Nanodrop 2000c. The sample consisted of naive CD4+ T cells sorted from blood. The cell subset or site label here, explained by the study, means: CD45RA+ positively selected. The TCR originated in a man younger than 45 in good health.

The CDR3 protein: CASSLGGGGTGELFF. The DNA sequence reads TGCGCCAGCAGCTTGGGAGGAGGGGGAACCGGGGAGCTGTTTTTT. The chain couples TRBV5-1 to TRBJ2-2; the D region is possibly TRBD1 or TRBD2, each matching across 6 bases. The CDR3 spans 15 residues, from the cysteine through the phenylalanine. The sequence is cut down to CDR3 DNA, 45 bases in frame from base 1. V drops 0 bases and J drops 5 bases, leaving 11 bases in between. Looking up the germline V gene yields CDR1 SGHRS and CDR2 YFSETQ.